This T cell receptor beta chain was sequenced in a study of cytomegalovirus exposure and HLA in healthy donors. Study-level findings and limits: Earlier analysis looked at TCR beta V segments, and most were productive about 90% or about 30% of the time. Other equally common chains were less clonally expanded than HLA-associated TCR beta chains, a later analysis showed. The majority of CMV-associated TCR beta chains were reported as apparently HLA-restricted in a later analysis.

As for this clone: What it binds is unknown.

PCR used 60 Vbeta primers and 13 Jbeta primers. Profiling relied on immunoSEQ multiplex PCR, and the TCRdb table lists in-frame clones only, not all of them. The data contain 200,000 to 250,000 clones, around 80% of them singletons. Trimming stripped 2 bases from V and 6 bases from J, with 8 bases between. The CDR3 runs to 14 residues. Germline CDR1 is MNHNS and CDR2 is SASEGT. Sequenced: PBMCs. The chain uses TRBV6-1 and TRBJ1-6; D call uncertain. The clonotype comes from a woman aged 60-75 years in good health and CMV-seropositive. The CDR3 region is CASSELAINSPLHF. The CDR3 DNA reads TGTGCCAGCAGTGAACTGGCCATTAATTCACCCCTCCACTTT.